This T cell receptor beta chain is from a study of beta chain features in type 1 diabetes. The study's findings and limits: Small HLA sub-analyses could not settle whether HLA shapes TCRB rearrangement. A greater similarity of naive, central memory and Treg TCRB repertoires was seen among patients than among healthy donors. Cells that show high TCR expression could be over-represented by cDNA sequencing.

Heparinised blood was drawn once per donor, averaging approximately 100 mL. In the case of this clone: Its antigen is unidentified.

As every portion of the isolated RNA was reverse transcribed, the sequencing read expressed TCRB transcripts. Method: immunoSEQ multiplex PCR; TCRdb's copy keeps in-frame clones and lacks some. Here the sample spans 250,000 to 300,000 clones, 7.5% to 9.5% being singletons. The source is a woman under 30 in good health. The source material was central memory CD4+ T cells from blood.

The CDR3 loop reads CASSFRTDGYTF. CDR3 nucleotide sequence: TGTGCCAGCAGCTTTAGGACAGATGGCTACACCTTC. This chain connects TRBV7-2 to TRBJ1-2, with TRBD1 as a possible D gene (6 bases). Trimming took off 3 bases at V and 6 bases at J, with 8 bases between the two ends. Per the germline V gene, CDR1 is SGHTA and CDR2 is FQGNSA. There are 12 residues in the CDR3. Looking up the rest from reference TRBV7-2 and TRBJ1-2 gives the full variable domain: GAGVSQSPSNKVTEKGKDVELRCDPISGHTALYWYRQSLGQGLEFLIYFQGNSAPDKSGLPSDRFSAERTGGSVSTLTIQRTQQEDSAVYLCASSFRTDGYTFGSGTRLTVV.